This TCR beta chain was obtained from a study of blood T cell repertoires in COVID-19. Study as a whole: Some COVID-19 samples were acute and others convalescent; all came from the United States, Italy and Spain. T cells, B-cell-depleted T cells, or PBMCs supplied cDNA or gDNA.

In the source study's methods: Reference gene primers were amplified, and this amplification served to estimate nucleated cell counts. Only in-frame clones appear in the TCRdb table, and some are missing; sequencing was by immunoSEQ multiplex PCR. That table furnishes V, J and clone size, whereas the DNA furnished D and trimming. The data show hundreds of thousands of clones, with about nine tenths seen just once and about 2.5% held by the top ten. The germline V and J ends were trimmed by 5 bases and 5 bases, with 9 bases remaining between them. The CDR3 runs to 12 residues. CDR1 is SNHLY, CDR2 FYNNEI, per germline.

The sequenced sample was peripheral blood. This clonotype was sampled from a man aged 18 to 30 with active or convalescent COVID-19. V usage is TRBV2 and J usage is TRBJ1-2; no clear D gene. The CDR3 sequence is CASSTEIYGYTF. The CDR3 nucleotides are TGTGCCAGCAGTACAGAAATATATGGCTACACCTTC.